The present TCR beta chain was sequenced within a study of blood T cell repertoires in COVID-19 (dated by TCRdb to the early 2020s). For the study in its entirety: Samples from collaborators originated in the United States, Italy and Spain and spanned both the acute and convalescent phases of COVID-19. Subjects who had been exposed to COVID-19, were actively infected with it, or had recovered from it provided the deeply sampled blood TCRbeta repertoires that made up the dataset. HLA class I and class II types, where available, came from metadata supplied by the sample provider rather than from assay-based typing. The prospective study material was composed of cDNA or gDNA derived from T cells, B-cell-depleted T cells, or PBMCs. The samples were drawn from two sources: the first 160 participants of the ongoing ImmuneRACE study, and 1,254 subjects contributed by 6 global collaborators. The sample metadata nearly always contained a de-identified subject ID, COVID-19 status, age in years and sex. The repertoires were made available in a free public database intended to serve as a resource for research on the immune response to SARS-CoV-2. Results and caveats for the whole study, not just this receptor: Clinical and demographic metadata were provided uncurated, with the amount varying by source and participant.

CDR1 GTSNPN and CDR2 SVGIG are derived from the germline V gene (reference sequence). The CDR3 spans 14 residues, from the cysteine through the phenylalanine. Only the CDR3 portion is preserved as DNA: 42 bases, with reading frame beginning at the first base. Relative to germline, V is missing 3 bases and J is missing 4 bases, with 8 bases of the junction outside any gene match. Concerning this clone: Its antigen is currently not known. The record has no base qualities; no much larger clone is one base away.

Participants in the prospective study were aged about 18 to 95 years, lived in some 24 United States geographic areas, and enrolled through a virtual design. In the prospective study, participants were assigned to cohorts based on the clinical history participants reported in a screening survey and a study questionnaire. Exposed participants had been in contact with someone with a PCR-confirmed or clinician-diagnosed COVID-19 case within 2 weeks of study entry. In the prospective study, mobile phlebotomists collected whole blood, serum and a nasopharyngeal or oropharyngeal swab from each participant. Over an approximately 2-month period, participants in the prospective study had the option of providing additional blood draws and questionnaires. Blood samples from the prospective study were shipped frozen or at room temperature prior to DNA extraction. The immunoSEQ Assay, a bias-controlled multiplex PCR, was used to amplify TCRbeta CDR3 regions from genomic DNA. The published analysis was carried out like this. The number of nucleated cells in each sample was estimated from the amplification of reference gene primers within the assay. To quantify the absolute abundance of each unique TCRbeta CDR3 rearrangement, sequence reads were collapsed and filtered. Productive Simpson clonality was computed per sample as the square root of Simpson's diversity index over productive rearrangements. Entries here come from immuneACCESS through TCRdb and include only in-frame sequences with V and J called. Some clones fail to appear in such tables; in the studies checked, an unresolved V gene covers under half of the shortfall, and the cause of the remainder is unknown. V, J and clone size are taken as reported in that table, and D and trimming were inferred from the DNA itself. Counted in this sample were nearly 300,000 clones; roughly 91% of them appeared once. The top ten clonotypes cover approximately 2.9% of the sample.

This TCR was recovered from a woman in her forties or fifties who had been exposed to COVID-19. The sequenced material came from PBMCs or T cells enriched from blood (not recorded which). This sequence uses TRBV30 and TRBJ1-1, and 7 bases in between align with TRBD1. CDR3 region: CAWREETGTTEAFF. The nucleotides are TGTGCCTGGAGGGAAGAGACAGGGACCACTGAAGCTTTCTTT. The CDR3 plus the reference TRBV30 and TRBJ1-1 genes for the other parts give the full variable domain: SQTIHQWPATLVQPVGSPLSLECTVEGTSNPNLYWYRQAAGRGLQLLFYSVGIGQISSEVPQNLSASRPQDRQFILSSKKLLLSDSGFYLCAWREETGTTEAFFGQGTRLTVV.